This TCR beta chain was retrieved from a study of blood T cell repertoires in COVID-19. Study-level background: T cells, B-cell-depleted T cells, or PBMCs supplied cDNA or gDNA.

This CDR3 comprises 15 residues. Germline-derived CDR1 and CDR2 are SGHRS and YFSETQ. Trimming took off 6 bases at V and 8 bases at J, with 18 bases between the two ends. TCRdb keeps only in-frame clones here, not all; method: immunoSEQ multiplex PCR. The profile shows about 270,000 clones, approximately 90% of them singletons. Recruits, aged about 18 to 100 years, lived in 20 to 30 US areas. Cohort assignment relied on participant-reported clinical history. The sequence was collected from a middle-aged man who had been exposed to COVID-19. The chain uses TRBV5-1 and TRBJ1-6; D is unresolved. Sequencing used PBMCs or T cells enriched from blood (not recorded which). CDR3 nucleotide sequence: TGCGCCAGCAAAAACACCGGGCCGCGGGATTCACCCCTCCACTTT. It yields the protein CASKNTGPRDSPLHF.